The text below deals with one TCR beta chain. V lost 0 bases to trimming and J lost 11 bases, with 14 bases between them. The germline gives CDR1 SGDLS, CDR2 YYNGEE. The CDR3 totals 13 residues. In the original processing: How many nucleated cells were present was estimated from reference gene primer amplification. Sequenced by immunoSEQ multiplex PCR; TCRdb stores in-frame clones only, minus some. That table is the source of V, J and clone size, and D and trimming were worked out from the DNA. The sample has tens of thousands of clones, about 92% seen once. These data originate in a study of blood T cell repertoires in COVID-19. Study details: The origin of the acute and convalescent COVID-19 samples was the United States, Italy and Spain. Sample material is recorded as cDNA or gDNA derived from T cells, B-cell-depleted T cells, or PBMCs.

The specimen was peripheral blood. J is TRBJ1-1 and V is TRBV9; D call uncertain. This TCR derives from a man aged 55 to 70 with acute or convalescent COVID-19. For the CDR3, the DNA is TGTGCCAGCAGCGTAGTCGCGACACCTTCGGCTTTCTTT. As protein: CASSVVATPSAFF.